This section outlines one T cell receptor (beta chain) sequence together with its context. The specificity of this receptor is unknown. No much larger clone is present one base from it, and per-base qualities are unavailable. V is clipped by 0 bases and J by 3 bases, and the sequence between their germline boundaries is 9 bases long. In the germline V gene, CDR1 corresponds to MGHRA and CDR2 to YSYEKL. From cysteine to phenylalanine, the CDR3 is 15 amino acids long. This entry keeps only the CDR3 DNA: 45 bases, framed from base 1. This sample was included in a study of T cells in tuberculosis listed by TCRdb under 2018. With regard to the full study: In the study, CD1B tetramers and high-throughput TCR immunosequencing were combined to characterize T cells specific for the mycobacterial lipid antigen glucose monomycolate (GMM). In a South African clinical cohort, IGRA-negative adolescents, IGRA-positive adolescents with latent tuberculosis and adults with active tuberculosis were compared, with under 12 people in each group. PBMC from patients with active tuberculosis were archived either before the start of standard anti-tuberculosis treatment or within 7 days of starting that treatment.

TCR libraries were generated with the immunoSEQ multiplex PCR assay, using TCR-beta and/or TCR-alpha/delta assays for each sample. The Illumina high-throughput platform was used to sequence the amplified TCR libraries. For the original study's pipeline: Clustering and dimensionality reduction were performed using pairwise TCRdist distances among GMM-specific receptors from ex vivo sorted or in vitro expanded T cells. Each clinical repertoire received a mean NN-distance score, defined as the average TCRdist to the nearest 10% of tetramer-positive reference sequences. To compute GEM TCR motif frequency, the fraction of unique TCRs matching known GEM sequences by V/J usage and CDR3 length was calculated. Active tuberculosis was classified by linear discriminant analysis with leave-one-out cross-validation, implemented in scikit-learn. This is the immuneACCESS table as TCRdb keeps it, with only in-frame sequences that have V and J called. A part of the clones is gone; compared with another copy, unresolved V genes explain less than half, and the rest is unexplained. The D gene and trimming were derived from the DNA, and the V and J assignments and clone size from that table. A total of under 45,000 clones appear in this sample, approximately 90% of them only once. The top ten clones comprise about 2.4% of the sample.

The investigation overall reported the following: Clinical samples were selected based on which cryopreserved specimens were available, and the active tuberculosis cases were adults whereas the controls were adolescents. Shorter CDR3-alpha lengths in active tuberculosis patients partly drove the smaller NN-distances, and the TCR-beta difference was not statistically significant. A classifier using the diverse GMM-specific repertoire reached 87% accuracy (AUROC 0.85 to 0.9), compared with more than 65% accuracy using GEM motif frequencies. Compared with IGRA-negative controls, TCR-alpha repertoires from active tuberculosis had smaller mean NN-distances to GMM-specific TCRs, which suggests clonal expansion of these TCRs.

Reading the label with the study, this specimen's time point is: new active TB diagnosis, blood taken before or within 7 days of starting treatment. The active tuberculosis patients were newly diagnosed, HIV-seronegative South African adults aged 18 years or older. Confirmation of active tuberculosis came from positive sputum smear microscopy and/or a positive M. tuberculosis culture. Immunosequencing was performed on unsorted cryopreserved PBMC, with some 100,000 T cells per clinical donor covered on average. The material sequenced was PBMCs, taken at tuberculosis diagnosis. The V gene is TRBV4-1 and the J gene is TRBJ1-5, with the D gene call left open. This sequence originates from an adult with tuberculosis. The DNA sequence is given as TGCGCCAGCAGCCAAGATAGAGGGTTCAATCAGCCCCAGCATTTT. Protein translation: CASSQDRGFNQPQHF.